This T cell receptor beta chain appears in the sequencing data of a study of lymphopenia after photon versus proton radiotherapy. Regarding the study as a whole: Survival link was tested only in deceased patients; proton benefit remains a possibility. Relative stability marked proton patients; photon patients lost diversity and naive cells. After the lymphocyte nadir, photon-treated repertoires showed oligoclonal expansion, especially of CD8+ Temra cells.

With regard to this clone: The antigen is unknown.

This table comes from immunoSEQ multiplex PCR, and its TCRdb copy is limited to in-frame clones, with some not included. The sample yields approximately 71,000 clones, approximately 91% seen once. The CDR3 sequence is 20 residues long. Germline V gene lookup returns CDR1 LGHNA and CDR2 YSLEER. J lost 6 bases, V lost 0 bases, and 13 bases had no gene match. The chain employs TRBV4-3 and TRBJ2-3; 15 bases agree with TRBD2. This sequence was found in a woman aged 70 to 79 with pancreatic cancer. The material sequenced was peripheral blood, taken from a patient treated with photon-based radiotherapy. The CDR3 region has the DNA TGCGCCAGCAGCCAAGATTCGGGGAGGGGGACTAGCGGGAGGCGGGATACGCAGTATTTT. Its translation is CASSQDSGRGTSGRRDTQYF.